Presented here are 30 T cell receptor beta chains from one specimen sequenced in a study of blood T cell repertoires in COVID-19. The method was immunoSEQ multiplex PCR; TCRdb's version includes in-frame clones alone and lacks a portion of them. Of fewer than 300,000 clones listed, around 85% are singletons. The sample was peripheral blood. These receptor sequences come from a human donor with COVID-19, enrolled during active disease. The donor label of this sample is uncertain.

The chain combines TRBV3-1 (or the pseudogene TRBV3-2) with TRBJ2-3, with D possibly being TRBD2 (6 bases). Germline V gives CDR1 LGHDT, CDR2 YNNKEL (reference sequence). CDR3 size: 14 residues. Between the trimmed V and J ends, which lost 1 base and 13 bases, there was a span of 18 bases. The CDR3 coding sequence is TGTGCCAGCAGCCAAGGAGGTCGGCGGGGCCCCAAGTATTTT. Translating it yields CASSQGGRRGPKYF.

This rearrangement joins TRBV2 to TRBJ1-2; TRBD1 matches at 9 bases. With 6 bases clipped from V and 7 bases from J, the junction kept 9 bases outside the gene matches. This CDR3 region has 14 residues. The germline CDR1 and CDR2 sequences are SNHLY and FYNNEI. The CDR3 bases are TGTGCCAGCAGCCTGGACAGGGGTAGCGCTGGCTACACCTTC. Protein: CASSLDRGSAGYTF. The entire variable domain, with the rest obtained from reference TRBV2 and TRBJ1-2, is as follows: EPEVTQTPSHQVTQMGQEVILRCVPISNHLYFYWYRQILGQKVEFLVSFYNNEISEKSEIFDDQFSVERPDGSNFTLKIRSTKLEDSAMYFCASSLDRGSAGYTFGSGTRLTVV.

This clone was detected a few times. The rearrangement joins TRBV28 to TRBJ1-2; a possible D gene is TRBD1 (6 bases). Looked up from germline, CDR1 is MDHEN and CDR2 is SYDVKM. The CDR3 totals 16 residues. V was pared by 4 bases and J by 2 bases, with 17 bases between. CDR3 loop: CASSYPSSQGNYGYTF. CDR3 bases: TGTGCCAGCAGTTACCCTTCGAGCCAGGGGAACTATGGCTACACCTTC.

The chain employs TRBV30 and TRBJ2-1, with D possibly being TRBD2 (6 bases). Trimming stripped 2 bases from V and 2 bases from J, with 10 bases between. CDR1 is GTSNPN, CDR2 SVGIG, per germline (reference sequence). CDR3 length: 14 residues. CDR3 nucleotide sequence: TGTGCCTGGAGTCGCCTAGCGACCTACAATGAGCAGTTCTTC. Translation: CAWSRLATYNEQFF.

The chain carries TRBV2 and TRBJ2-3; D gene ambiguous. The length of the CDR3 is 14 residues. Per the germline V gene, CDR1 is SNHLY and CDR2 is FYNNEI. The germline V and J ends were trimmed by 3 bases and 3 bases, with 10 bases remaining between them. CDR3 protein: CASSEMVTTDTQYF. The CDR3, as DNA: TGTGCCAGCAGTGAGATGGTGACTACAGATACGCAGTATTTT.

The chain recombines TRBV11-2 with TRBJ1-5; D perhaps matches TRBD1 (5 bases). The CDR3 spans 16 residues. Trimming shortened V by 5 bases and J by 0 bases, and 14 bases separated the two germline ends. Germline CDR1 is SGHAT and CDR2 is FQNNGV. The CDR3 nucleotides are TGTGCCAGCAGCCCTGGGGGAGGCTATAGCAATCAGCCCCAGCATTTT. It codes for CASSPGGGYSNQPQHF.

V is TRBV2 and J is TRBJ2-1; 10 nucleotides align to TRBD2. The CDR3 consists of 15 residues. The germline gives CDR1 SNHLY, CDR2 FYNNEI. Unmatched junction bases numbered 0, after V lost 2 bases and J lost 2 bases. DNA of the CDR3: TGTGCCAGCAGTGAAACTAGCGGGACCTACAATGAGCAGTTCTTC. Encoded protein: CASSETSGTYNEQFF. The whole variable domain, remainder taken from reference TRBV2 and TRBJ2-1, is EPEVTQTPSHQVTQMGQEVILRCVPISNHLYFYWYRQILGQKVEFLVSFYNNEISEKSEIFDDQFSVERPDGSNFTLKIRSTKLEDSAMYFCASSETSGTYNEQFFGPGTRLTVL.

This chain joins TRBV6-2 or TRBV6-3 and TRBJ2-7, with TRBD2 matching 14 bases. CDR3 length: 18 amino acids. V trimming: 5 bases; J trimming: 3 bases; junction bases outside the gene matches: 12. The V gene's germline CDR1 is MNHEY and CDR2 SVGEGT. The DNA for the CDR3 is TGTGCCAGCAGTCATCACAACCGACTAGCGGGAGGGAGCTACGAGCAGTACTTC. Amino acids: CASSHHNRLAGGSYEQYF.

J is TRBJ2-7 and V is TRBV2; 9 positions agree with TRBD1. V gave up 6 bases and J gave up 4 bases; unmatched junction bases: 7. The CDR3 contains 14 residues. Germline V lookup: CDR1 SNHLY, CDR2 FYNNEI. CDR3 region: CASSPGTGPYEQYF. The DNA of the CDR3 is TGTGCCAGCAGCCCCGGGACAGGGCCTTACGAGCAGTACTTC.

This clone was seen a single time. The rearrangement links TRBV19 to TRBJ2-2; TRBD2 aligns across 10 bases. The germline V gene has CDR1 LNHDA and CDR2 SQIVND (reference sequence). The CDR3 length is 16 residues. The V and J ends lost 10 bases and 1 base, in that order; junction bases with no gene match: 9. The CDR3 sequence: CATPVVAGGNTGELFF. CDR3 sequence (DNA): TGTGCCACTCCAGTGGTAGCGGGAGGGAACACCGGGGAGCTGTTTTTT.

Written as DNA, the CDR3 is TGTGCCAGCAGCCGTCCGGGACTAACCTACGAGCAGTACTTC. This encodes CASSRPGLTYEQYF. The rearrangement uses TRBV3-1 (or the pseudogene TRBV3-2) and TRBJ2-7, with 7 bases aligning to TRBD2. V lost 4 bases and J lost 2; bases outside the gene matches: 5. Germline V gene data show CDR1 as LGHDT and CDR2 as YNNKEL (reference sequence). This CDR3 is 14 amino acids long.

The CDR3 sequence: CSVGATSSYEQYF. For the CDR3, the DNA is TGCAGCGTTGGGGCAACCTCCTCCTACGAGCAGTACTTC. This chain joins TRBV29-1 and TRBJ2-7; no clear D gene. The V and J ends lost 4 bases and 0 bases respectively, with 10 bases between them. This CDR3 spans 13 amino acids. Germline V CDR1 and CDR2: SQVTM, ANQGSEA.

The chain links TRBV5-1 to TRBJ2-5; D is perhaps TRBD1 (6 bases). V was cut by 0 bases and J by 4 bases, with 10 bases left in between. Germline CDR1 is SGHRS and CDR2 is YFSETQ. This CDR3 is 14 amino acids long. Here the CDR3 DNA reads TGCGCCAGCAGCTTGGAGGGGGACCCAGAGACCCAGTACTTC. This codes for CASSLEGDPETQYF. The variable domain in full, with the rest retrieved from reference TRBV5-1 and TRBJ2-5, is KAGVTQTPRYLIKTRGQQVTLSCSPISGHRSVSWYQQTPGQGLQFLFEYFSETQRNKGNFPGRFSGRQFSNSRSEMNVSTLELGDSALYLCASSLEGDPETQYFGPGTRLLVL.

Details on this clone: One junction end does not reproduce the germline sequence, and a read error may be involved. J is TRBJ2-5 and V is TRBV7-7; possibly TRBD2 for D (6 bases). CDR1 and CDR2 from the germline V gene are SSHAT and FNYEAQ (reference sequence). The CDR3 sequence is 18 residues long. CDR3 residues: CASSFVVGGLYGRETQYF. The CDR3 DNA sequence: TGTGCTAGCAGCTTCGTAGTCGGGGGACTGTACGGTCGAGAGACCCAGTACTTC.

The rearrangement uses TRBV9 and TRBJ2-7, with 10 bases aligning to TRBD2. V was pared by 4 bases and J by 5 bases, with 6 bases of the junction left unmatched. The CDR3 is 14 residues long. Germline assignment: CDR1 SGDLS and CDR2 YYNGEE. In DNA, the CDR3 is TGTGCCAGCAGCCCAGCGGGAGGGCACAACGAGCAGTACTTC. This translates into CASSPAGGHNEQYF. The variable domain in full, completed from reference TRBV9 and TRBJ2-7, reads DSGVTQTPKHLITATGQRVTLRCSPRSGDLSVYWYQQSLDQGLQFLIQYYNGEERAKGNILERFSAQQFPDLHSELNLSSLELGDSALYFCASSPAGGHNEQYFGPGTRLTVT.

The chain combines TRBV7-6 with TRBJ1-1; D unresolved. V lost 3 bases and J 1 base, leaving 12 bases between the germline ends. There are 15 residues in the CDR3. Germline-derived CDR1 and CDR2 are SGHVS and FNYEAQ. CDR3 DNA sequence: TGTGCCAGCAGCTTGGGGAGGGCGGCGAACACTGAAGCTTTCTTT. Translation: CASSLGRAANTEAFF. Using reference TRBV7-6 and TRBJ1-1 for the parts outside the CDR3, the full variable domain is GAGVSQSPRYKVTKRGQDVALRCDPISGHVSLYWYRQALGQGPEFLTYFNYEAQQDKSGLPNDRFSAERPEGSISTLTIQRTEQRDSAMYRCASSLGRAANTEAFFGQGTRLTVV.

The rearrangement joins TRBV7-2 to TRBJ1-2, with 12 bases matching TRBD1. The CDR3 covers 16 residues. CDR1 SGHTA and CDR2 FQGNSA come from the germline V gene. Trimming cost V 3 bases and J 5 bases; bases outside gene matches: 7. The CDR3 here is CASSLFPGQGAYGYTF. CDR3 nucleotides: TGTGCCAGCAGCTTGTTCCCGGGACAGGGGGCATATGGCTACACCTTC.

J is TRBJ2-5 and V is TRBV7-2; D gene ambiguous. CDR1 SGHTA and CDR2 FQGNSA come from the germline V gene. The V end was cut by 5 bases, the J end by 5 bases, with 18 bases between. CDR3 size: 15 residues. As DNA, the CDR3 is TGTGCCAGCAGCCCACTGGGCCTCCCGGATGAGACCCAGTACTTC. Translated: CASSPLGLPDETQYF.

This sequence joins TRBV20-1 and TRBJ1-5; 10 bases are shared with TRBD1. Germline V CDR1 and CDR2: DFQATT, SNEGSKA (reference sequence). This CDR3 is built from 21 residues. The trim removed 3 bases at V and 2 bases at J, leaving 22 bases unmatched. CDR3 DNA sequence: TGCAGTGCTAGTACTGGGGGCTGGTTGGGACAGGGGCGAGACGGCAATCAGCCCCAGCATTTT. Translated, it gives CSASTGGWLGQGRDGNQPQHF.

The rearrangement joins TRBV27 to TRBJ1-5; no firm D call. In germline, CDR1 is MNHEY, CDR2 SMNVEV (reference sequence). V lost 5 bases and J 1 base, leaving 12 bases between the germline ends. This CDR3 has 15 amino acids. CDR3 bases: TGTGCCAGCAGTCCCGGTGGCGGGAGCAATCAGCCCCAGCATTTT. It codes for CASSPGGGSNQPQHF.

This clone was seen only a few times. The J gene is TRBJ2-1, the V gene TRBV3-1 (or the pseudogene TRBV3-2), with 7 bases that match TRBD2. This CDR3 spans 16 amino acids. Germline assignment: CDR1 LGHDT and CDR2 YNNKEL (reference sequence). V shed 7 bases and J 1 base; nucleotides not matched to a gene: 10. This chain's CDR3 is CASTAISGSSYNEQFF. DNA of the CDR3: TGTGCCAGCACCGCAATTAGCGGGTCTTCCTACAATGAGCAGTTCTTC.

The chain uses TRBV18 and TRBJ1-6; 7 bases line up with TRBD1. Unmatched junction bases numbered 12, after V lost 3 bases and J lost 10 bases. This CDR3 has 16 amino acids. CDR1 and CDR2 (germline): KGHSH, LQKENI. The CDR3 DNA reads as TGTGCCAGCTCACCCTCGGGAGAGACAGGGAGGTCACCCCTCCACTTT. Its translation is CASSPSGETGRSPLHF.

The chain has TRBV27 and TRBJ1-5; perhaps TRBD1 as D (6 bases). Germline CDR1 is MNHEY and CDR2 is SMNVEV (reference sequence). This CDR3 has 17 amino acids. Trimming stripped 3 bases from V and 5 bases from J, with 20 bases between. The CDR3 nucleotides read TGTGCCAGCAGTTTGGGCCCGGTCAGGGGATTCGATCAGCCCCAGCATTTT. This translates into CASSLGPVRGFDQPQHF.

The chain recombines TRBV6-6 with TRBJ2-7; D not certain. The germline V and J ends were trimmed by 5 bases and 4 bases, with 6 bases remaining between them. The CDR3 runs to 11 residues. From germline, CDR1 is MNHNY and CDR2 SVGAGI (reference sequence). Here the CDR3 DNA reads TGTGCCAGCAGTGAGAAATACGAGCAGTACTTC. Translating it yields CASSEKYEQYF.

The chain combines TRBV28 with TRBJ1-1, with 7 bases matching TRBD1. The junction had 4 bases not matched to a gene; V was cut back by 6 bases and J by 0 bases. CDR3 length: 14 residues. Germline V CDR1 and CDR2: MDHEN, SYDVKM. The CDR3 bases are TGTGCCAGCAGCTTCGACAGGGTGAACACTGAAGCTTTCTTT. It codes for CASSFDRVNTEAFF.

This clone was seen a single time. The chain employs TRBV5-8 and TRBJ1-6; D may be TRBD1 (5 bases). V gave up 3 bases and J gave up 0 bases, with 16 bases separating them. Germline lookup yields CDR1 SGHTS and CDR2 YDEGEE. This CDR3 region has 18 residues. DNA of the CDR3: TGTGCCAGCAGCTCCGACCTTGGGGGGACCTCCTATAATTCACCCCTCCACTTT. Protein: CASSSDLGGTSYNSPLHF.

This clone was picked up a small number of times. The rearrangement links TRBV4-1 to TRBJ2-3; TRBD2 agrees at 12 bases. V shed 1 base, J shed 4 bases, and the junction held 6 bases outside the gene matches. The CDR3 is 17 residues long. Germline V gene lookup returns CDR1 MGHRA and CDR2 YSYEKL. Here the CDR3 DNA reads TGCGCCAGCAGCCAAGGACTAGCGGGAGTTCTCGCAGATACGCAGTATTTT. Residues: CASSQGLAGVLADTQYF.

This clone was seen a single time. The chain recombines TRBV9 with TRBJ2-1; possibly TRBD1 for D (5 bases). Trimming left V 0 bases short and J 0 bases short, with 16 bases between. CDR1 is SGDLS and CDR2 is YYNGEE in the germline V gene. The CDR3 covers 18 residues. The DNA for the CDR3 is TGTGCCAGCAGCGTAGCGGTCACAGGTCCCAGCTCCTACAATGAGCAGTTCTTC. Its protein is CASSVAVTGPSSYNEQFF.

This chain connects TRBV18 to TRBJ2-7, with D possibly matching TRBD1 (6 bases). V lost 3 bases and J 3 bases, leaving 9 bases between the germline ends. The length of the CDR3 is 13 residues. CDR1 is KGHSH and CDR2 is LQKENI in the germline V gene. The CDR3 DNA follows: TGTGCCAGCTCACCCGGACAGAACTACGAGCAGTACTTC. It specifies CASSPGQNYEQYF. Full variable domain (rest looked up from reference TRBV18 and TRBJ2-7): NAGVMQNPRHLVRRRGQEARLRCSPMKGHSHVYWYRQLPEEGLKFMVYLQKENIIDESGMPKERFSAEFPKEGPSILRIQQVVRGDSAAYFCASSPGQNYEQYFGPGTRLTVT.

The chain has TRBV29-1 and TRBJ1-2, with D possibly TRBD1 on 5 matching bases. Germline V gene sequence: CDR1 SQVTM, CDR2 ANQGSEA. The length of the CDR3 is 13 residues. Trimming took off 0 bases at V and 4 bases at J, with 9 bases between the two ends. CDR3 sequence reads: CSVEDGGGYGYTF. The CDR3 nucleotides are TGCAGCGTTGAAGATGGGGGGGGCTATGGCTACACCTTC. The variable domain in full, completed from reference TRBV29-1 and TRBJ1-2, reads SAVISQKPSRDICQRGTSLTIQCQVDSQVTMMFWYRQQPGQSLTLIATANQGSEATYESGFVIDKFPISRPNLTFSTLTVSNMSPEDSSIYLCSVEDGGGYGYTFGSGTRLTVV.